These 5 T cell receptor beta chains were all obtained from the same sample, sequenced in a study of post-analysis software for immune sequencing data (dated by TCRdb to between 2014 and 2016). Broad study findings and their caveats: Significantly higher frequencies in patients than in controls were found for roughly 5 TRBV segments, including TRBV5-6, TRBV5-1 and TRBV20-1.

Antigen specificity for these receptors is unknown. The library was produced with PCR. The instrument given in TCRdb is Illumina HiSeq 2500. To reduce PCR and sequencing biases, unique molecular identifiers were incorporated into the TCR beta cDNA libraries. The raw public reads went through TCRdb reprocessing: fastp at Q25, MiXCR clone calling, in-frame beta chains kept. One record per CDR3 amino acid sequence lists the most common genes and DNA. Within this sample are some 450,000 distinct CDR3 sequences, with roughly 46% of them counted one time only. The ten largest make up 9% to 13% of the sample. Source material: blood. The receptors shown here come from a girl between 10 and 17 years old with multiple sclerosis.

The chain combines TRBV7-2 with TRBJ2-5; 7 nucleotides align to TRBD2. This CDR3 region has 14 residues. Germline-derived CDR1 and CDR2 are SGHTA and FQGNSA. V lost 3 bases and J lost 11; bases outside the gene matches: 12. The CDR3 DNA is TGTGCCAGCAGCTTCGATCGAGGGGAGGGCCAGCAGTACTTC. Residues: CASSFDRGEGQQYF.

The chain is built from TRBV2 and TRBJ2-7; TRBD2 aligns across 11 bases. Per the germline V gene, CDR1 is SNHLY and CDR2 is FYNNEI. Trimming took 3 bases from V and 3 from J; bases not matched to a gene: 4. The CDR3 runs to 15 residues. Written as DNA, the CDR3 is TGTGCCAGCAGTGAGCGACTAGCGGGAAGCTACGAGCAGTACTTC. This gives the protein CASSERLAGSYEQYF.

This chain joins TRBV28 and TRBJ1-2; D call uncertain. The CDR3 is made up of 12 amino acids. Trimming cost V 3 bases and J 4 bases, with 6 bases left between them. Germline V gene sequence: CDR1 MDHEN, CDR2 SYDVKM. The CDR3 is CASSFLRYGYTF. The CDR3, as DNA: TGTGCCAGCAGTTTCCTTCGCTATGGCTACACCTTC.

The chain carries TRBV25-1 and TRBJ2-7; D is unresolved. Germline assignment: CDR1 MGHDK and CDR2 SYGVNS. This CDR3 comprises 12 residues. Deletions cut 7 bases from V and 7 bases from J, with 14 bases between. In DNA, the CDR3 is TGTGCCAGCAACAACGGATTTCGAGAGCAGTACTTC. Its protein is CASNNGFREQYF.

In DNA, the CDR3 is TGCAGTGCTAGGTCTGAGCGGGAAATAAGATACGAGCAGTACTTC. It yields the protein CSARSEREIRYEQYF. The rearrangement uses TRBV20-1 and TRBJ2-5, with 7 bases aligning to TRBD2. The J call is in doubt because the DNA end fits TRBJ2-7 better. The germline CDR1 and CDR2 sequences are DFQATT and SNEGSKA (reference sequence). CDR3 length equals 15 residues.